Following are 9 T cell receptor beta chains from one sample sequenced in a study of T cell responses to AZD1222 COVID-19 vaccine. Assay used: immunoSEQ multiplex PCR; TCRdb lists only in-frame clones, some missing. The sample contains approximately 92,000 clones, approximately 90% of which appear only once. The material was peripheral blood, obtained on day 0 of AZD1222 vaccination. These receptors were collected from an adult in good health.

CDR3 sequence reads: CASSHTGPGDEKLFF. The CDR3 DNA sequence: TGCGCCAGCAGCCACACCGGGCCGGGGGATGAAAAACTGTTTTTT. The chain carries TRBV4-3 and TRBJ1-4, with a weak D call TRBD1 (5 bases). The V gene's germline CDR1 is LGHNA and CDR2 YSLEER. This CDR3 is built from 15 residues. V gave up 3 bases and J gave up 6 bases, with 14 bases separating them.

The chain links TRBV19 to TRBJ1-5; 7 bases line up with TRBD1. Germline V gene data show CDR1 as LNHDA and CDR2 as SQIVND (reference sequence). Unmatched junction bases numbered 16, after V lost 5 bases and J lost 3 bases. This CDR3 is built from 18 residues. CDR3 protein: CASSDPGAGGSINQPQHF. The CDR3 DNA follows: TGTGCCAGTAGTGACCCTGGGGCAGGGGGTTCCATCAATCAGCCCCAGCATTTT. The whole variable domain, filled in from reference TRBV19 and TRBJ1-5, reads DGGITQSPKYLFRKEGQNVTLSCEQNLNHDAMYWYRQDPGQGLRLIYYSQIVNDFQKGDIAEGYSVSREKKESFPLTVTSAQKNPTAFYLCASSDPGAGGSINQPQHFGDGTRLSIL.

The chain uses TRBV18 and TRBJ1-2; D remains ambiguous. The germline V gene has CDR1 KGHSH and CDR2 LQKENI. The V gene lost 3 bases and the J gene lost 2 bases, with 13 bases spanning the gap. The length of the CDR3 is 15 residues. The CDR3 sequence: CASSPPSRSNYGYTF. For the CDR3, the DNA is TGTGCCAGCTCACCCCCGAGCAGGTCCAACTATGGCTACACCTTC.

The CDR3 DNA reads as TGTGCCAGCAGGACGAGTACCGGGACAGGGATTCGAGACACCATATATTTT. Amino acid sequence: CASRTSTGTGIRDTIYF. This chain joins TRBV7-6 and TRBJ1-3, with 9 positions matching TRBD1. Germline-derived CDR1 and CDR2 are SGHVS and FNYEAQ. The CDR3 has 17 amino acids. Trimming at V came to 6 bases and at J to 8 bases, leaving 17 bases not matched to a gene.

Notes on this clone: This CDR3 is also generated by other DNA sequences in the sample. The chain carries TRBV7-9 and TRBJ1-5; 7 bases agree with TRBD1. V dropped 4 bases and J dropped 3; count of bases not matched to a gene: 3. This CDR3 has 14 amino acids. Germline V lookup: CDR1 SEHNR, CDR2 FQNEAQ (reference sequence). Here the CDR3 reads CASSSGQPNQPQHF. CDR3 sequence (DNA): TGTGCCAGCAGCTCGGGACAGCCCAATCAGCCCCAGCATTTT.

This chain joins TRBV27 and TRBJ1-2; TRBD1 matches at 7 bases. Germline trimming cut 4 bases from V and 5 bases from J; bases unmatched to any gene: 7. Germline CDR1 MNHEY, CDR2 SMNVEV (reference sequence). The CDR3 has 14 amino acids. Written as DNA, the CDR3 is TGTGCCAGCAGTTCCCATGGGACAGCTTATGGCTACACCTTC. Translation gives CASSSHGTAYGYTF.

The rearrangement links TRBV21-1 to TRBJ1-5; the table's D call, TRBD1, has no DNA check behind it. TRBV21-1 represents a pseudogene. CDR3 length equals 19 residues. The CDR3: CASRKQINDRAGGNQPQHF. For the CDR3, the DNA is TGTGCCAGCAGAAAACAGATTAATGACAGGGCGGGCGGCAATCAGCCCCAGCATTTT.

This clone was detected only once. The chain has TRBV2 and TRBJ2-3; the match to TRBD1 covers 7 bases. Germline V CDR1 and CDR2: SNHLY, FYNNEI. This CDR3 comprises 13 residues. Germline trimming cut 10 bases from V and 2 bases from J; bases unmatched to any gene: 6. CDR3 protein: CATQGVFTDTQYF. The CDR3 nucleotides are TGTGCCACTCAGGGGGTCTTCACAGATACGCAGTATTTT.

The chain has TRBV15 and TRBJ1-2; D is undetermined. This CDR3 has 13 residues. CDR1 is LNHNV and CDR2 is YYDKDF in the germline V gene (reference sequence). Trimming took 5 bases from V and 5 from J, leaving 12 bases between them. CDR3 coding DNA: TGTGCCACCAGCCCCAGTGCGGGGTATGGCTACACCTTC. Translated, it gives CATSPSAGYGYTF.